A selection of T cell receptor beta chains follows, all from one sample in a study of blood T cell repertoires in COVID-19. Data came from immunoSEQ multiplex PCR; TCRdb stores just in-frame clones and leaves some out. This table has some 100,000 clones, 85% to 90% appearing once. The material sequenced was peripheral blood. The receptors originated from an elderly woman with active COVID-19. Both conserved end residues are trimmed from each CDR3. Each record gives: V gene, D gene, CDR3 protein. The D gene is left open where the match is weak.

v_call: TRBV7-8
d_call: TRBD1
cdr3_aa: ASSSRQGTQPQH

v_call: TRBV3-1/TRBV3-2
d_call: TRBD2
cdr3_aa: ASSRTAGGSTETQY

v_call: TRBV5-4
d_call: -
cdr3_aa: ASSLVSNYGYT

v_call: TRBV4-2
d_call: TRBD2
cdr3_aa: ASSRDLWTSGPYEQY

v_call: TRBV19
d_call: -
cdr3_aa: ASSSGTQAETQY

v_call: TRBV7-9
d_call: -
cdr3_aa: ASSLLGADTDTQY

v_call: TRBV23-1
d_call: TRBD1
cdr3_aa: ASPSYGGGTGFSYEQY

v_call: TRBV7-2
d_call: TRBD2
cdr3_aa: ASSSGTSGAGSGEQF

v_call: TRBV7-2
d_call: -
cdr3_aa: ASSPSLSRTGAEAF

v_call: TRBV28
d_call: TRBD1
cdr3_aa: ASSSPTGTGRTDTQY

v_call: TRBV7-2
d_call: -
cdr3_aa: ASSLFGEGATQY

v_call: TRBV7-2
d_call: TRBD1
cdr3_aa: ASSLGTGLDQPQH

v_call: TRBV19
d_call: TRBD1
cdr3_aa: ASRLTGTAPTNYGYT

v_call: TRBV11-2
d_call: TRBD2
cdr3_aa: ASSLRSGRSHNEQF

v_call: TRBV7-9
d_call: -
cdr3_aa: ASSFITLARDTQY

v_call: TRBV10-3
d_call: TRBD2
cdr3_aa: ATRLALYNEQF

v_call: TRBV11-2
d_call: TRBD2
cdr3_aa: ASSLGAGGPGEQY

v_call: TRBV7-2
d_call: TRBD2
cdr3_aa: ASSSNAKRGSYEQY

v_call: TRBV4-3
d_call: -
cdr3_aa: ASSQDINFQETQY

v_call: TRBV6-2/TRBV6-3
d_call: -
cdr3_aa: ASSYSSSLETQY

v_call: TRBV27
d_call: TRBD2
cdr3_aa: ASSFAGGWDYEQY

v_call: TRBV10-3
d_call: -
cdr3_aa: ANAHSPPTAGSFGTQY

v_call: TRBV18
d_call: TRBD1
cdr3_aa: ASSLGTGAASSYNEQF

v_call: TRBV18
d_call: -
cdr3_aa: ASQGRVETDTQY

v_call: TRBV9
d_call: TRBD2
cdr3_aa: ASSAGTTSDEQY

v_call: TRBV15
d_call: TRBD2
cdr3_aa: ATSVTPLAGGDEQF

v_call: TRBV7-3
d_call: TRBD2
cdr3_aa: ASSFSIAGEDNEQF

v_call: TRBV19
d_call: -
cdr3_aa: ASSTNAGQTAEQY

v_call: TRBV28
d_call: -
cdr3_aa: ASRISQGPTEAF

v_call: TRBV6-1
d_call: TRBD2
cdr3_aa: ASSVAGEGWIGELF

v_call: TRBV6-5
d_call: -
cdr3_aa: ASSRTRQLVNEQF

v_call: TRBV5-8
d_call: -
cdr3_aa: ASSLAGRRGPDTQY

v_call: TRBV9
d_call: TRBD1
cdr3_aa: ASSVGDRDGNTIY

v_call: TRBV7-2
d_call: TRBD2
cdr3_aa: ASSLDFSGEQF

v_call: TRBV18
d_call: TRBD1
cdr3_aa: ASSPPRQGTDTQY

v_call: TRBV6-5
d_call: -
cdr3_aa: ASSGGSGGLRPQH

v_call: TRBV19
d_call: -
cdr3_aa: ASSIPARTFAGKLF

v_call: TRBV27
d_call: TRBD1
cdr3_aa: ASSPGTARPGRNEQF

v_call: TRBV5-4
d_call: TRBD1
cdr3_aa: ASTKGGQGAWGANVLT

v_call: TRBV19
d_call: -
cdr3_aa: ASLPPGHLNQPQH

v_call: TRBV5-1
d_call: TRBD1
cdr3_aa: ASSSSDRGKLF

v_call: TRBV4-1
d_call: -
cdr3_aa: ASSPSGQSSSYEQY

v_call: TRBV3-1/TRBV3-2
d_call: TRBD2
cdr3_aa: ASSQVSGGDEQF

v_call: TRBV29-1
d_call: TRBD1
cdr3_aa: SVPGQGDYEQY

v_call: TRBV20-1
d_call: -
cdr3_aa: SASFPGDEKLF